The 32 T cell receptor beta chains presented below share a single source sample, sequenced in a study of cytomegalovirus exposure and HLA in healthy donors. Assay used: immunoSEQ multiplex PCR; TCRdb lists only in-frame clones, some missing. The sample lists tens of thousands of clones, approximately 94% occurring once. Sequenced material: PBMCs. These TCRs come from a woman aged 18-29 years in good health and CMV-seropositive.

CDR3 sequence (DNA): TGCGCCAGCAGCCAAGAATGGACAGGGGGCTACGAAGCTTTCTTT. This codes for CASSQEWTGGYEAFF. The J gene is TRBJ1-1, the V gene TRBV4-3; 11 positions match TRBD1. CDR1 is LGHNA and CDR2 is YSLEER in the germline V gene. V gave up 0 bases and J gave up 8 bases; unmatched junction bases: 5. The CDR3 contains 15 residues.

The rearrangement joins TRBV27 to TRBJ2-1, with 9 bases lining up with TRBD1. This CDR3 region has 14 residues. The V segment lost 4 bases and the J segment 8 bases; nucleotides outside the gene matches: 6. CDR1 MNHEY and CDR2 SMNVEV come from the germline V gene (reference sequence). Here the CDR3 DNA reads TGTGCCAGCAGTTCCACGGACAGGGGATATGAGCAGTTCTTC. Protein sequence: CASSSTDRGYEQFF.

This clone came up once. The chain uses TRBV5-1 and TRBJ1-4; 8 bases line up with TRBD1. The V and J ends lost 2 bases and 5 bases, in that order; junction bases with no gene match: 5. The CDR3 spans 15 residues. Germline CDR1 reads SGHRS; CDR2 reads YFSETQ. CDR3 residues: CASSLYTGGNEKLFF. CDR3 nucleotide sequence: TGCGCCAGCAGCTTATATACAGGGGGGAATGAAAAACTGTTTTTT.

The chain employs TRBV18 and TRBJ2-2; possibly TRBD1 for D (5 bases). The CDR3 is made up of 14 amino acids. The V end lost 4 bases, the J end lost 2 bases, and 8 bases lay between the germline ends. The germline gives CDR1 KGHSH, CDR2 LQKENI. CDR3 in amino acids: CASSQQDNTGELFF. The DNA of the CDR3 is TGTGCCAGCTCACAACAGGATAACACCGGGGAGCTGTTTTTT.

This chain uses TRBV6-5 with TRBJ1-2; 9 positions agree with TRBD1. After removal of 6 bases from V and 4 bases from J, the junction contained 6 bases not matched to a gene. The CDR3 extends over 14 amino acids. The germline CDR1 and CDR2 sequences are MNHEY and SVGAGI. CDR3 protein: CASSDDRGVYGYTF. CDR3 coding DNA: TGTGCCAGCAGCGACGACAGGGGGGTCTATGGCTACACCTTC.

This clone occurred a few times. One end of the junction fails to match germline, which may point to a read error. The rearrangement uses TRBV7-7 and TRBJ2-1; D is perhaps TRBD1 or TRBD2 (5 bases each). The CDR3 runs to 15 residues. Germline V lookup: CDR1 SSHAT, CDR2 FNYEAQ (reference sequence). Here the CDR3 reads CASSLAFGQYNEQFF. The CDR3 DNA follows: TGTGCTAGCAGCTTAGCGTTCGGACAATACAATGAGCAGTTCTTC.

This rearrangement joins TRBV6-5 to TRBJ2-1, with 11 nucleotides matching TRBD1. With V trimmed by 5 bases and J by 3 bases, 3 bases remained unmatched. From germline, CDR1 is MNHEY and CDR2 SVGAGI. CDR3 size: 15 residues. The CDR3 reads CASSPGTGGYNEQFF. In nucleotides, the CDR3 is TGTGCCAGCAGTCCCGGGACAGGGGGCTACAATGAGCAGTTCTTC.

This clone was counted a single time. The rearrangement joins TRBV5-6 to TRBJ2-3, with D perhaps matching TRBD1 (6 bases). The CDR3 contains 16 residues. V shed 3 bases and J shed 1 base, with 15 bases lying between them. CDR1 is SGHDT, CDR2 YYEEEE, per germline. CDR3 residues: CASSSTKSGGTDTQYF. CDR3 DNA sequence: TGTGCCAGCAGCTCGACAAAATCAGGGGGCACAGATACGCAGTATTTT.

J is TRBJ1-1 and V is TRBV28, with 7 bases that match TRBD1. This CDR3 has 16 residues. The germline V gene has CDR1 MDHEN and CDR2 SYDVKM. The J segment lost 0 bases and the V segment lost 6 bases, leaving 10 bases of the junction unmatched. The CDR3 DNA follows: TGTGCCAGCAGCCCCACAGGGGTTGGCATGAACACTGAAGCTTTCTTT. Translation gives CASSPTGVGMNTEAFF.

V is TRBV2 and J is TRBJ2-2, with TRBD2 as a possible D gene (6 bases). Germline V gives CDR1 SNHLY, CDR2 FYNNEI. Trimming cost V 6 bases and J 0 bases, with 11 bases left between them. This CDR3 comprises 15 residues. Written as DNA, the CDR3 is TGTGCCAGCAGGAGGGCGGGGACGAACACCGGGGAGCTGTTTTTT. Encoded protein: CASRRAGTNTGELFF. The full variable domain, in which reference TRBV2 and TRBJ2-2 provide the parts outside the CDR3, is EPEVTQTPSHQVTQMGQEVILRCVPISNHLYFYWYRQILGQKVEFLVSFYNNEISEKSEIFDDQFSVERPDGSNFTLKIRSTKLEDSAMYFCASRRAGTNTGELFFGEGSRLTVL.

This clone showed up just once. The chain links TRBV9 to TRBJ2-4, with 7 positions matching TRBD1. This CDR3 comprises 19 residues. The germline gives CDR1 SGDLS, CDR2 YYNGEE. Trimming removed 4 bases from V and 2 bases from J; junction bases left unmatched: 18. CDR3 coding DNA: TGTGCCAGCAGCAAAAGCGATTACCGGGACAGACTATCCAAAAACATTCAGTACTTC. Residues: CASSKSDYRDRLSKNIQYF.

V is TRBV6-1 and J is TRBJ1-3; 7 bases agree with TRBD1. CDR3 length equals 15 residues. V was pared by 4 bases and J by 0 bases, with 3 bases of the junction left unmatched. Looked up from germline, CDR1 is MNHNS and CDR2 is SASEGT. The CDR3 is CASSVGQSSGNTIYF. The CDR3 nucleotides read TGTGCCAGCAGTGTGGGACAGAGCTCTGGAAACACCATATATTTT.

The chain joins TRBV28 to TRBJ1-1; D not resolved. Trimming took 11 bases from V and 3 from J, leaving 10 bases between them. The CDR3 covers 11 residues. Germline V gene data show CDR1 as MDHEN and CDR2 as SYDVKM. The CDR3 loop reads CAVRIDTEAFF. The CDR3, as DNA: TGTGCCGTGAGAATTGACACTGAAGCTTTCTTT.

The chain is built from TRBV7-2 and TRBJ2-1, with TRBD2 identical over 12 bases. The CDR3 has 15 residues. Germline V gene data show CDR1 as SGHTA and CDR2 as FQGNSA. V shed 5 bases and J 10 bases; nucleotides not matched to a gene: 9. The CDR3 sequence: CASSRGTSGLGEQFF. CDR3 nucleotide sequence: TGTGCCAGCAGCAGGGGGACTAGCGGGCTAGGAGAGCAGTTCTTC.

The rearrangement joins TRBV5-6 to TRBJ1-1; 7 bases map to TRBD1. This CDR3 is 15 amino acids long. Looked up from germline, CDR1 is SGHDT and CDR2 is YYEEEE. Trimming at V came to 0 bases and at J to 0 bases, leaving 2 bases not matched to a gene. This chain's CDR3 is CASSLDRGMNTEAFF. DNA of the CDR3: TGTGCCAGCAGCTTGGACAGGGGTATGAACACTGAAGCTTTCTTT.

J is TRBJ1-2 and V is TRBV28, with unresolved D. The CDR3 covers 14 residues. Germline loops: CDR1 MDHEN, CDR2 SYDVKM. Trimming cost V 1 base and J 5 bases, with 11 bases left between them. As DNA, the CDR3 is TGTGCCAGCAGTTTATCCCCCCCCCAATATGGCTACACCTTC. Amino acids: CASSLSPPQYGYTF.

The chain links TRBV10-3 to TRBJ1-1; 8 bases agree with TRBD1. The V gene end was trimmed by 3 bases and the J gene end by 4 bases; junction bases not matched to a gene: 1. CDR3 length equals 13 residues. Germline assignment: CDR1 ENHRY and CDR2 SYGVKD. The CDR3 nucleotides are TGTGCCATCAGTGACGACAGGGGCACTGAAGCTTTCTTT. Translation gives CAISDDRGTEAFF.

The chain carries TRBV11-2 and TRBJ1-6; D is perhaps TRBD1 (5 bases). The V gene lost 1 base and the J gene lost 8 bases, with 6 bases spanning the gap. From germline, CDR1 is SGHAT and CDR2 FQNNGV. The CDR3 runs to 13 residues. CDR3 sequence reads: CASSLAGDSPLHF. The CDR3 region has the DNA TGTGCCAGCAGCTTAGCGGGGGATTCACCCCTCCACTTT.

This rearrangement joins TRBV7-8 to TRBJ2-2; TRBD2 might be the D (6 bases). The CDR3 contains 15 residues. Trimming shortened V by 5 bases and J by 7 bases, and 17 bases separated the two germline ends. The germline CDR1 and CDR2 sequences are SGHVS and FQNEAQ. The CDR3 DNA is TGTGCCAGCAGCCCTGGTCGGGGGAGAGGCGGGGAGCTGTTTTTT. Translating gives CASSPGRGRGGELFF.

The rearrangement joins TRBV15 to TRBJ1-5, with D possibly TRBD1 on 5 matching bases. V was shortened by 2 bases and J by 5 bases, with 7 bases between the two germline ends. This CDR3 spans 13 amino acids. Germline V lookup: CDR1 LNHNV, CDR2 YYDKDF (reference sequence). CDR3 nucleotides: TGTGCCACCAGCAGACAGGGCGATCAGCCCCAGCATTTT. Amino acids: CATSRQGDQPQHF.

The genes are TRBV9 and TRBJ1-1; perhaps TRBD1 as D (5 bases). The CDR3 loop spans 17 amino acids. Germline V gene data show CDR1 as SGDLS and CDR2 as YYNGEE. V gave up 0 bases and J gave up 3 bases, with 18 bases separating them. This CDR3 reads CASSVEGGGIAYTEAFF. The CDR3 nucleotides read TGTGCCAGCAGCGTAGAGGGCGGGGGAATAGCGTACACTGAAGCTTTCTTT. The whole variable domain, remainder taken from reference TRBV9 and TRBJ1-1, is DSGVTQTPKHLITATGQRVTLRCSPRSGDLSVYWYQQSLDQGLQFLIQYYNGEERAKGNILERFSAQQFPDLHSELNLSSLELGDSALYFCASSVEGGGIAYTEAFFGQGTRLTVV.

The table lists this clone with a few counts. V and J are TRBV11-2 and TRBJ2-5; 9 bases agree with TRBD1. J lost 5 bases, V lost 6 bases, and 7 bases had no gene match. The germline CDR1 and CDR2 sequences are SGHAT and FQNNGV. This CDR3 has 14 residues. Here the CDR3 reads CASRPGTGHETQYF. The CDR3, as DNA: TGTGCCAGCAGGCCCGGGACAGGGCACGAGACCCAGTACTTC.

This clone was found once. The chain has TRBV29-1 and TRBJ2-7; D is possibly TRBD1 (5 bases). Germline V CDR1 and CDR2: SQVTM, ANQGSEA. V lost 1 base, J lost 2 bases, and 6 bases lay in between. There are 12 residues in the CDR3. The CDR3 DNA is TGCAGCGTTGAAGGACAGACCTACGAGCAGTACTTC. Amino acids: CSVEGQTYEQYF.

The sample holds one count of this clone. The chain combines TRBV7-9 with TRBJ2-5; perhaps TRBD1 as D (6 bases). V was cut by 5 bases and J by 5 bases, with 9 bases left in between. CDR1 and CDR2 from the germline V gene are SEHNR and FQNEAQ (reference sequence). The CDR3 is 12 residues long. The CDR3 here is CASSPQGETQYF. In DNA form, the CDR3 reads TGTGCCAGCAGCCCCCAGGGGGAGACCCAGTACTTC.

In DNA form, the CDR3 reads TGTGCCAGCAGTGAAATGGAATTAGCGGGCACTGAAGCTTTCTTT. It encodes CASSEMELAGTEAFF. The chain employs TRBV6-1 and TRBJ1-1; no clear D. CDR3 length equals 15 residues. Germline V gene lookup returns CDR1 MNHNS and CDR2 SASEGT. V was cut by 2 bases and J by 4 bases, with 14 bases left in between.

The chain couples TRBV23-1 to TRBJ2-7; D is possibly TRBD1 (6 bases). TRBV23-1 is annotated as an ORF whose role is uncertain. This CDR3 spans 15 amino acids. The germline V and J ends were trimmed by 4 bases and 7 bases, with 20 bases remaining between them. CDR3: CASSRSLRGRHEQYF. The CDR3 region has the DNA TGCGCCAGCAGTCGGAGCCTCAGGGGAAGACATGAGCAGTACTTC.

V and J are TRBV13 and TRBJ1-1; D is uncertain. Germline lookup yields CDR1 PRHDT and CDR2 FYEKMQ (reference sequence). The CDR3 contains 13 residues. Trimming pared 5 bases from V and 6 bases from J, leaving 13 bases between. The CDR3 is CASSLFKFPEAFF. The DNA of the CDR3 is TGTGCCAGCAGCCTATTTAAGTTCCCTGAAGCTTTCTTT.

The chain carries TRBV9 and TRBJ2-7; D is perhaps TRBD2 (6 bases). This CDR3 is 16 amino acids long. Per the germline V gene, CDR1 is SGDLS and CDR2 is YYNGEE. Trimming took 4 bases from V and 5 from J, leaving 22 bases between them. The CDR3 protein is CASSPETRDPMDEQYF. DNA of the CDR3: TGTGCCAGCAGCCCGGAGACTAGGGACCCCATGGACGAGCAGTACTTC. The whole variable domain, remainder taken from reference TRBV9 and TRBJ2-7, is DSGVTQTPKHLITATGQRVTLRCSPRSGDLSVYWYQQSLDQGLQFLIQYYNGEERAKGNILERFSAQQFPDLHSELNLSSLELGDSALYFCASSPETRDPMDEQYFGPGTRLTVT.

The chain joins TRBV18 to TRBJ2-7; TRBD1 agrees at 8 bases. The V gene's germline CDR1 is KGHSH and CDR2 LQKENI. V gave up 6 bases and J gave up 2 bases; unmatched junction bases: 6. CDR3 length: 14 residues. CDR3 in DNA: TGTGCCAGCTCGCAGGACAGGGTTACCTACGAGCAGTACTTC. Its translation is CASSQDRVTYEQYF. Complete variable domain (other parts from reference TRBV18 and TRBJ2-7): NAGVMQNPRHLVRRRGQEARLRCSPMKGHSHVYWYRQLPEEGLKFMVYLQKENIIDESGMPKERFSAEFPKEGPSILRIQQVVRGDSAAYFCASSQDRVTYEQYFGPGTRLTVT.

The chain links TRBV12-5 to TRBJ2-1; perhaps TRBD1 as D (5 bases). This CDR3 spans 14 amino acids. Germline lookup yields CDR1 LGHNT and CDR2 FRNRAP. V was shortened by 6 bases and J by 7 bases, with 16 bases between the two germline ends. In DNA form, the CDR3 reads TGTGCTAGTGGAGTGGGGCTCCTACGGAATGAGCAGTTCTTC. It is translated as CASGVGLLRNEQFF.

This sequence joins TRBV6-5 and TRBJ1-1, with TRBD1 matching over 7 bases. V dropped 7 bases and J dropped 5; count of bases not matched to a gene: 13. Germline V gene data show CDR1 as MNHEY and CDR2 as SVGAGI. This CDR3 spans 15 amino acids. In nucleotides, the CDR3 is TGTGCCAGCACTCGTGTCCAGCCGGGACAGACTGAAGCTTTCTTT. Translating it yields CASTRVQPGQTEAFF.

The gene calls are TRBV27 and TRBJ2-3; TRBD2 agrees at 11 bases. The CDR3 is 15 amino acids. The germline V gene encodes CDR1 MNHEY and CDR2 SMNVEV (reference sequence). The ends lost 4 bases at V and 2 bases at J; junction bases unmatched: 2. The CDR3 loop is CASSSLAGDTDTQYF. CDR3 coding DNA: TGTGCCAGCAGTTCACTAGCGGGGGACACAGATACGCAGTATTTT.